This is a list of T cell receptor beta chains from one sample in a study of T cell responses to AZD1222 COVID-19 vaccine. Some clones are missing from TCRdb's copy, which holds only in-frame ones; the method was immunoSEQ multiplex PCR. This table holds fewer than 150,000 clones, roughly 93% found once. The specimen comprised peripheral blood, sampled on day 0 of AZD1222 vaccination. These TCRs come from an adult in good health. Each CDR3 is given with its conserved first and last residue. The D gene is left open where the match is weak. For some rows the clone size is stated as once, few or many, or as a class when expanded; others skip it.

D gene,clone size,V gene,J gene,CDR3 DNA,CDR3 protein
.,.,TRBV6-6,TRBJ2-2,TGTGCCAGCAGCCTTAAAGGGAACACCGGGGAGCTGTTTTTT,CASSLKGNTGELFF
TRBD1,.,TRBV7-6,TRBJ1-1,TGTGCCAGCAGCACAGGACAGGGGGGAAACACTGAAGCTTTCTTT,CASSTGQGGNTEAFF
.,.,TRBV28,TRBJ2-1,TGTGCCAGCAGTCCGTTTCCCTATGAGCAGTTCTTC,CASSPFPYEQFF
.,.,TRBV7-9,TRBJ1-2,TGTGCCAGCAGCTTAGAGGCTTACCCCTATGGCTACACCTTC,CASSLEAYPYGYTF
.,.,TRBV5-1,TRBJ2-1,TGCGCCAGCAGCTTGGACACAGGGTCCTACAATGAGCAGTTCTTC,CASSLDTGSYNEQFF
TRBD2,.,TRBV3-1/TRBV3-2,TRBJ2-7,TGTGCCAGCAGCCCGCGCGCCGCGGGAGGCGAGCAGTACTTC,CASSPRAAGGEQYF
TRBD1,once,TRBV4-1,TRBJ1-5,TGCGCCAGCAGCCTCCTGACAGGGATTAGGCCCCAGCATTTT,CASSLLTGIRPQHF
.,.,TRBV3-1/TRBV3-2,TRBJ2-2,TGTGCCAGCAGCCTAATATCGGGACGCCGGAACACCGGGGAGCTGTTTTTT,CASSLISGRRNTGELFF
TRBD2,.,TRBV4-2,TRBJ2-7,TGTGCCAGCAGCCTCGCGGGGGCGGGAGGGCCGGACGAGCAGTACTTC,CASSLAGAGGPDEQYF
.,.,TRBV7-9,TRBJ2-7,TGTGCCAGCAGCTTAGACTACGGCTACGAGCAGTACTTC,CASSLDYGYEQYF
TRBD2,once,TRBV13,TRBJ2-3,TGTGCCAGCAGCTTACGCGGGAGGGCCGTAGATACGCAGTATTTT,CASSLRGRAVDTQYF
TRBD1,once,TRBV29-1,TRBJ1-1,TGCAGCGTTGAGGACAGGGGGCCTGAAGCTTTCTTT,CSVEDRGPEAFF
.,.,TRBV6-1,TRBJ2-3,TGTGCCAGCAGTGAAGTAGGTCTTACGCAGTATTTT,CASSEVGLTQYF
.,.,TRBV4-2,TRBJ2-5,TGTGCCAGCAGCCAAAGGGAAGGAGAGACCCAGTACTTC,CASSQREGETQYF
TRBD2,.,TRBV27,TRBJ2-5,TGTGCCAGCAGTTTAAGTAGCGGGAGGTACCAAGAGACCCAGTACTTC,CASSLSSGRYQETQYF
.,once,TRBV7-9,TRBJ2-7,TGTGCCAGCAGCCCAGAGCGGACAAACTACGAGCAGTACTTC,CASSPERTNYEQYF
.,once,TRBV19,TRBJ2-3,TGTGCCAGTAGTATCGGTGCGCGGCCCCTAAGGGTGAATACGCAGTATTTT,CASSIGARPLRVNTQYF
TRBD1,.,TRBV7-3,TRBJ1-1,TGTGCCAGCAGCCCGAACCCCGGACAGGGCAACACTGAAGCTTTCTTT,CASSPNPGQGNTEAFF
TRBD1,.,TRBV28,TRBJ2-1,TGTGCCAGCAGCCGAGGACAGGCGCGGTCCAATGAGCAGTTCTTC,CASSRGQARSNEQFF
.,.,TRBV11-3,TRBJ2-1,TGTGCCAGCAGCTTAGGAGGGGCGGGCTCCTACAATGAGCAGTTCTTC,CASSLGGAGSYNEQFF
TRBD2,.,TRBV4-2,TRBJ2-1,TGTGCCAGCAGCCAAGAGCTAGCGGGAGGGACCTTCTCCTACAATGAGCAGTTCTTC,CASSQELAGGTFSYNEQFF
.,.,TRBV30,TRBJ2-1,TGTGCCTGGACCCCGTCGTTCTCTTCCTACAATGAGCAGTTCTTC,CAWTPSFSSYNEQFF
TRBD2,once,TRBV29-1,TRBJ2-3,TGCAGCGTCGGACTCCGCGGGACTAGCGGGACAGATACGCAGTATTTT,CSVGLRGTSGTDTQYF
TRBD1,.,TRBV6-2/TRBV6-3,TRBJ1-2,TGTGCCAGCAGTACTCACAGGGGGCGCCAGGTGTTCTATGGCTACACCTTC,CASSTHRGRQVFYGYTF
TRBD1,.,TRBV5-1,TRBJ2-1,TGCGCCAGCAGCCGGGACAGGGGCGATGAGCAGTTCTTC,CASSRDRGDEQFF
.,once,TRBV6-5,TRBJ1-2,TGTGCCAGCAGGAAAAACTATGGCTACACCTTC,CASRKNYGYTF
.,.,TRBV28,TRBJ1-2,TGTGCCAGCGTAGGTGCACCAGGGGACTATGGCTACACCTTC,CASVGAPGDYGYTF
.,.,TRBV28,TRBJ2-7,TGTGCCAGCAGTTCCAAACAGGAGCTTGGGTACGAGCAGTACTTC,CASSSKQELGYEQYF
TRBD1,.,TRBV5-1,TRBJ1-2,TGCGCCAGCAGCTATGGACAGGGTCTTAACTATGGCTACACCTTC,CASSYGQGLNYGYTF
.,.,TRBV14,TRBJ1-2,TGTGCCAGCAGCCCTGGGGGGGCGAACTATGGCTACACCTTC,CASSPGGANYGYTF
.,.,TRBV7-2,TRBJ1-3,TGTGCCAGCAGCTTATCTGGAAACACCATATATTTT,CASSLSGNTIYF
.,.,TRBV13,TRBJ2-3,TGTGCCAGCAGCTTTGGTGGGGGAAATGGGGCAGATACGCAGTATTTT,CASSFGGGNGADTQYF
.,.,TRBV27,TRBJ2-1,TGTGCCAGCAGTCCCGGGACATCCTCCTACAATGAGCAGTTCTTC,CASSPGTSSYNEQFF
.,once,TRBV18,TRBJ1-3,TGTGCCAGCTCACCACTCGACAGCTCTGGAAACACCATATATTTT,CASSPLDSSGNTIYF
.,.,TRBV9,TRBJ1-1,TGTGCCAGCGGGCTGAACAGGGTGAACACTGAAGCTTTCTTT,CASGLNRVNTEAFF
.,.,TRBV19,TRBJ1-1,TGTGCCAGTAGTATTTCTCGGGTAAACACTGAAGCTTTCTTT,CASSISRVNTEAFF